This TCR beta chain comes out of a study of sequential checkpoint blockade in melanoma. Sequencing used immunoSEQ multiplex PCR; TCRdb keeps in-frame clones, though not all of them. The sample records about 9,000 clones, around 52% being singletons. This clone was found once. Treatment noted: randomized to nivolumab then ipilimumab (arm A) or the reverse (arm B). None of the patients previously received DNA-damaging chemotherapy. This TCR came from a human donor with melanoma. The sequencing here drew on CD8+ T cells sorted from blood (inferred from file names), taken from a patient given nivolumab and ipilimumab in sequence.

The CDR3 protein is CASSPGGSGPTDTQYF. CDR3 DNA: TGTGCCAGCAGCCCAGGAGGGAGCGGACCCACAGATACGCAGTATTTT. This chain joins TRBV9 and TRBJ2-3; possibly TRBD2 for D (6 bases). Germline assignment: CDR1 SGDLS and CDR2 YYNGEE. This CDR3 spans 16 amino acids. Trimming pared 4 bases from V and 2 bases from J, leaving 17 bases between.